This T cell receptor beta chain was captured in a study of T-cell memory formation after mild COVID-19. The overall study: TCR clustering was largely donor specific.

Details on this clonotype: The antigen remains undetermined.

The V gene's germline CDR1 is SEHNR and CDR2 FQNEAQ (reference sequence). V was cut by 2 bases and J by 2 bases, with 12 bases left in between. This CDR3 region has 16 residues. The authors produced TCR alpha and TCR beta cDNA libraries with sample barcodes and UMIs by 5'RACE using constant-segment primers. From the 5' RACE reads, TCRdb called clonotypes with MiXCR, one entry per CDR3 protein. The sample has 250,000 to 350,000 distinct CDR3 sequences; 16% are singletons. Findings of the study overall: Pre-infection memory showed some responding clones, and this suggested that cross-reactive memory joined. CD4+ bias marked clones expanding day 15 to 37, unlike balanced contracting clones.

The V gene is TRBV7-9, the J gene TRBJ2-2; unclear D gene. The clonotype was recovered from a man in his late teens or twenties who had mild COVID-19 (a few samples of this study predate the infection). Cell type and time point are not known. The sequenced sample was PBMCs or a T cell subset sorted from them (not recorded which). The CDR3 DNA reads TGTGCCAGCAGCTTAACCCTAGAGACTAACACCGGGGAGCTGTTTTTT. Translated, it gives CASSLTLETNTGELFF. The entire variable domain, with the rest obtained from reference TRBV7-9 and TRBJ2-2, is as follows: DTGVSQNPRHKITKRGQNVTFRCDPISEHNRLYWYRQTLGQGPEFLTYFQNEAQLEKSRLLSDRFSAERPKGSFSTLEIQRTEQGDSAMYLCASSLTLETNTGELFFGEGSRLTVL.